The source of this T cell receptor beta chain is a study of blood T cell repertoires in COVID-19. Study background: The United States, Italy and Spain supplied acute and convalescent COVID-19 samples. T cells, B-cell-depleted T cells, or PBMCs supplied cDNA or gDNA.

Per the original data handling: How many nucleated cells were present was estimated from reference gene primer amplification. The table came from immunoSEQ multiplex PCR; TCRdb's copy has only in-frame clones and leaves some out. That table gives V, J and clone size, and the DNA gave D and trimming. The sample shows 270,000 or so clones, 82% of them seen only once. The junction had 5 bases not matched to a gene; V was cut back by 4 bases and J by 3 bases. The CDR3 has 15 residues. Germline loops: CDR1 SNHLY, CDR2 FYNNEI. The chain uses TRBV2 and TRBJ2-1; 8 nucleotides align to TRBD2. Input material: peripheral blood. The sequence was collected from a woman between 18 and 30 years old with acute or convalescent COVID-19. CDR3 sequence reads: CASSGPSGFYNEQFF. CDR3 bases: TGTGCCAGCAGTGGGCCTAGCGGGTTCTACAATGAGCAGTTCTTC.